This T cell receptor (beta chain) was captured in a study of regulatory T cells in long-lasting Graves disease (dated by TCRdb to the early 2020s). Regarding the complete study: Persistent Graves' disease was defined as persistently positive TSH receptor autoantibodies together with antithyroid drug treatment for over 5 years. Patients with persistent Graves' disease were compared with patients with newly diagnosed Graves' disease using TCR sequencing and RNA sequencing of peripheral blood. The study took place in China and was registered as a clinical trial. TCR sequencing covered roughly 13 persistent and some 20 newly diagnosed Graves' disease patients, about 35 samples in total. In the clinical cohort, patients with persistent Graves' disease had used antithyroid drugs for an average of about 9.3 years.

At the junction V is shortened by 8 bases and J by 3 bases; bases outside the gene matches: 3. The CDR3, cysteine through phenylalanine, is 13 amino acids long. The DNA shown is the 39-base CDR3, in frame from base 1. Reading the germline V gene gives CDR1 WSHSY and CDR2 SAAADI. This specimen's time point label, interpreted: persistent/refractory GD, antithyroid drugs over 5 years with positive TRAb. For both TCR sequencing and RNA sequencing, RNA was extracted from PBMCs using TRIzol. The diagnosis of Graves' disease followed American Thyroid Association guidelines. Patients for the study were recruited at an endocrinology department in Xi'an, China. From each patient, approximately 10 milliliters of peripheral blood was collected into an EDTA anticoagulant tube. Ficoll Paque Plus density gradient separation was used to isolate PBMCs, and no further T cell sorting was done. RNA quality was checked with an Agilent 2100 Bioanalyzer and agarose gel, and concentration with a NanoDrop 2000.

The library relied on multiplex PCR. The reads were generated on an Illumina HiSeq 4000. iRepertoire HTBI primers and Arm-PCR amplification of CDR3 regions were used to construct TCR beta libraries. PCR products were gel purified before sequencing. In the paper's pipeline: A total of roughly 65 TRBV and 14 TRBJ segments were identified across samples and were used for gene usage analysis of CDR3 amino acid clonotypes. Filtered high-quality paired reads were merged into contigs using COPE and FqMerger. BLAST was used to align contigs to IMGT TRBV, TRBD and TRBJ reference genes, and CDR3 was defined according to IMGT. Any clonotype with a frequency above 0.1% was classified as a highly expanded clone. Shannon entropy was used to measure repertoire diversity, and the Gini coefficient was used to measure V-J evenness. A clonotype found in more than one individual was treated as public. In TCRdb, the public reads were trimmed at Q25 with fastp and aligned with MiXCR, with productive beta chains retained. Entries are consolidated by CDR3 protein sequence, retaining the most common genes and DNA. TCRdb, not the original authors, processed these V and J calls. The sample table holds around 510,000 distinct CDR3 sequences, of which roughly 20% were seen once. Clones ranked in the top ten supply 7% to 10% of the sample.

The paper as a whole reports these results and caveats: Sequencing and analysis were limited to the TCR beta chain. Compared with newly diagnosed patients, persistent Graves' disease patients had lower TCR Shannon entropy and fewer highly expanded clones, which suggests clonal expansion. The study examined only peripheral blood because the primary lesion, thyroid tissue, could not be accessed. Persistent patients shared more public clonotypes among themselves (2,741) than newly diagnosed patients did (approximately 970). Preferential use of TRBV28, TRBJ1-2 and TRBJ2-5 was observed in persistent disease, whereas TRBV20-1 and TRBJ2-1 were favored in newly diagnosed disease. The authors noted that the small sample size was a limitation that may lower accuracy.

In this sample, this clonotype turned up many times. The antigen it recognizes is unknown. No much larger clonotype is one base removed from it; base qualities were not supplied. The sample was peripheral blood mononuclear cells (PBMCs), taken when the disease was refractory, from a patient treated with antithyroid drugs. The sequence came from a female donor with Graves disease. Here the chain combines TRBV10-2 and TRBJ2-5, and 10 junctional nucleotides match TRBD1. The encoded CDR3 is CASAGTGEETQYF. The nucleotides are TGCGCCAGCGCCGGGACAGGGGAAGAGACCCAGTACTTC.